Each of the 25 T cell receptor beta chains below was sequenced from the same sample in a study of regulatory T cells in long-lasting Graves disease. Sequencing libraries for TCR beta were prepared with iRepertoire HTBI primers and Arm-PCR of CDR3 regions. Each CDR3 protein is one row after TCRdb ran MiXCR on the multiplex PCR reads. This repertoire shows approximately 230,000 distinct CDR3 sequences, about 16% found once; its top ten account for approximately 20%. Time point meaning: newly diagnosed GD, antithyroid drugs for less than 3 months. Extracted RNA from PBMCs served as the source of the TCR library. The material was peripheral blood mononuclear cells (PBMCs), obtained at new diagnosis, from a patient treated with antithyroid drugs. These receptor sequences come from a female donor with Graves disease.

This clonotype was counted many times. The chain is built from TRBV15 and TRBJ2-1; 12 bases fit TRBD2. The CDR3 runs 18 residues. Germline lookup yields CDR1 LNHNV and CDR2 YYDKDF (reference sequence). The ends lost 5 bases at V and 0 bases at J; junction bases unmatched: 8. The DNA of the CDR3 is TGTGCCACCAGCGGGTTGTGGGGACTAGCGGGCTCCTACAATGAGCAGTTCTTC. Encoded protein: CATSGLWGLAGSYNEQFF. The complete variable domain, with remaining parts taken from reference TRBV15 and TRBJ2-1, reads DAMVIQNPRYQVTQFGKPVTLSCSQTLNHNVMYWYQQKSSQAPKLLFHYYDKDFNNEADTPDNFQSRRPNTSFCFLDIRSPGLGDTAMYLCATSGLWGLAGSYNEQFFGPGTRLTVL.

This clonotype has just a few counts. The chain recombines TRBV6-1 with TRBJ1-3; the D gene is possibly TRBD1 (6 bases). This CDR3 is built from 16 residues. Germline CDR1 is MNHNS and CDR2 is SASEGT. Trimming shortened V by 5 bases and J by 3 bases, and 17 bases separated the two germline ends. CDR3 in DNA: TGTGCCAGCAGTAACCGGGACAAGCATATTGGAAACACCATATATTTT. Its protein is CASSNRDKHIGNTIYF.

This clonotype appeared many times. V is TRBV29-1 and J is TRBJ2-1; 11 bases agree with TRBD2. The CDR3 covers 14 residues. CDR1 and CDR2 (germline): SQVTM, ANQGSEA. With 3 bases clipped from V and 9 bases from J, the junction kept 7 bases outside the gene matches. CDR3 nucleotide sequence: TGCAGCGTTGATTTGCTAGCGGGAGGTCGTGAGCAGTTCTTC. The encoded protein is CSVDLLAGGREQFF.

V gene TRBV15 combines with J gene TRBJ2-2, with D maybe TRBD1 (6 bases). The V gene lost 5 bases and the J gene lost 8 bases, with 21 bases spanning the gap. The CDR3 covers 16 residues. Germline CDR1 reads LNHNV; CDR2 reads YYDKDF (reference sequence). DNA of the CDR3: TGTGCCACCAGCCCCCTCGGGACACGGGGCGGGGGGGAGCTGTTTTTT. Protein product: CATSPLGTRGGGELFF.

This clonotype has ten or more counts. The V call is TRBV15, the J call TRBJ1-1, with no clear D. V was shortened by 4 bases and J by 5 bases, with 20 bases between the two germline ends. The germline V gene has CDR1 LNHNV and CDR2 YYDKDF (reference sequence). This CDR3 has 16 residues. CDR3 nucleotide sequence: TGTGCCACCAGCATAAGACCCCAGGAGTTGGGGACTGAAGCTTTCTTT. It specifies CATSIRPQELGTEAFF.

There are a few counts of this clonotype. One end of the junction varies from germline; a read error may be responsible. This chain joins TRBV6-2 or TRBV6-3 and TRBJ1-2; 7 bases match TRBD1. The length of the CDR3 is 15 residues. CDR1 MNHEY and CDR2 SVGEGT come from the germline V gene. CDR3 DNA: TGTACCAGCAGTGTTTCAGGGGGGACCAACTATGGCTACACCTTC. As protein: CTSSVSGGTNYGYTF.

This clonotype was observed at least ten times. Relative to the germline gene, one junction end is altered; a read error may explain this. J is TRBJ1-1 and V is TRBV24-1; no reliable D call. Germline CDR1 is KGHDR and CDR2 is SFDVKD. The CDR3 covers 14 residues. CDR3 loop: CATSGRVGNAEAFF. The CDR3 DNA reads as TGTGCCACCAGTGGCCGGGTGGGGAACGCTGAAGCTTTCTTT.

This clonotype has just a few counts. CDR3 protein: CASRPPGLGATDTQYF. The DNA for the CDR3 is TGTGCCAGCAGGCCGCCGGGGCTAGGGGCCACAGATACGCAGTATTTT. The gene calls are TRBV6-2 or TRBV6-3 and TRBJ2-3; D is possibly TRBD1 or TRBD2 (5 bases each). This CDR3 contains 16 residues. The ends were cut back, 6 bases at V and 2 bases at J, with 18 bases in the middle. Per the germline V gene, CDR1 is MNHEY and CDR2 is SVGEGT.

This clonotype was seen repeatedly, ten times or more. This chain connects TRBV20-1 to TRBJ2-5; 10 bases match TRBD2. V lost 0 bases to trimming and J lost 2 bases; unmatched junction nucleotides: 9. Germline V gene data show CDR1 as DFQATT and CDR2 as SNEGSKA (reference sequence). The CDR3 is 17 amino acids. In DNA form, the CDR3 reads TGCAGTGCTAGAGATAAGCGGGAGGGCCGGTGGCAAGAGACCCAGTACTTC. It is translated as CSARDKREGRWQETQYF.

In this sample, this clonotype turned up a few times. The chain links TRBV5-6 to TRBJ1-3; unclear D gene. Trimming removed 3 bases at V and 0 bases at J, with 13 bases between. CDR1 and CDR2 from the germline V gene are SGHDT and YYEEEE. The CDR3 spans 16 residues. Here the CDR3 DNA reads TGTGCCAGCAGCTGGGGAGCCCGCCACTCTGGAAACACCATATATTTT. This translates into CASSWGARHSGNTIYF.

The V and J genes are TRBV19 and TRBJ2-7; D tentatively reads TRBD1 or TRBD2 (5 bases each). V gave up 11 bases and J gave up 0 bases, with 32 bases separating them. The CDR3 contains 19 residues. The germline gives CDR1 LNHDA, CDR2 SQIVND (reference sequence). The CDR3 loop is CASQRGVAPFGCSSYEQYV. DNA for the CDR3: TGTGCCTCCCAGAGGGGTGTAGCTCCTTTCGGGTGTAGCTCCTACGAGCAGTACGTC.

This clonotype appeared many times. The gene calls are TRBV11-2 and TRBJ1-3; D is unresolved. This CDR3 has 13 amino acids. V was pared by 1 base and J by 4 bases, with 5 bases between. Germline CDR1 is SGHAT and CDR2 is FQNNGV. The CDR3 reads CASSLGWGNTIYF. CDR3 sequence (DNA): TGTGCCAGCAGCTTAGGTTGGGGAAACACCATATATTTT.

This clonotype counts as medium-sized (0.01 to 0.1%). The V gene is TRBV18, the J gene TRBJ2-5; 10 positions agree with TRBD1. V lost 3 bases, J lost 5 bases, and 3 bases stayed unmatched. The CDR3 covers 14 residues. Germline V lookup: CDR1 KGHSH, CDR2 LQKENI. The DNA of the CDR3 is TGTGCCAGCTCACCCGGGACAGGGGATGAGACCCAGTACTTC. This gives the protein CASSPGTGDETQYF.

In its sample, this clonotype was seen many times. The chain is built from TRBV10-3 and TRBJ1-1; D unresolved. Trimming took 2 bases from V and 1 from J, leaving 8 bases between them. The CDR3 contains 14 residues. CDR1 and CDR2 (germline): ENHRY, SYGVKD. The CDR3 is CAISEPDRNTEAFF. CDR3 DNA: TGTGCCATCAGTGAGCCGGATAGGAACACTGAAGCTTTCTTT.

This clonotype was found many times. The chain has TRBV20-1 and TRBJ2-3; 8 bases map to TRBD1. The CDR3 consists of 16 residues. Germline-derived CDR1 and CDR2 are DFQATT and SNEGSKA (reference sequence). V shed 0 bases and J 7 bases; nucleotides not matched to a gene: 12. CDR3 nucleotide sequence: TGCAGTGCTAGAGACCCTCAGGGGGCTAGGACATATACGCAGTATTTT. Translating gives CSARDPQGARTYTQYF.

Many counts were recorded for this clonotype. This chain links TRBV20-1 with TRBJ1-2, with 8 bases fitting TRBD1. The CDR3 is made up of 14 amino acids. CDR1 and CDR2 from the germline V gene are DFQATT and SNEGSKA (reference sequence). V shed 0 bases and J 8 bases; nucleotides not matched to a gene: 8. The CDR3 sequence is CSARETTGVGGYTF. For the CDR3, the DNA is TGCAGTGCTAGAGAAACGACAGGGGTAGGAGGCTACACCTTC.

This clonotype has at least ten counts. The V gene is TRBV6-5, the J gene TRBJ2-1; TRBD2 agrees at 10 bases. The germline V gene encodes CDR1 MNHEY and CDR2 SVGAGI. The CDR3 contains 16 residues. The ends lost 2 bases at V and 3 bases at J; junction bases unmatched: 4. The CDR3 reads CASSYTTSGIYNEQFF. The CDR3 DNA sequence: TGTGCCAGCAGTTACACCACTAGCGGGATCTACAATGAGCAGTTCTTC.

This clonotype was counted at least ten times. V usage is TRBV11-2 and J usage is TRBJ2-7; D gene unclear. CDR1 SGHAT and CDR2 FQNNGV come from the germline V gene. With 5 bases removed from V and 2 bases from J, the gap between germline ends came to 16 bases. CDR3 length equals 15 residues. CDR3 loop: CASSPSPVSTYEQYF. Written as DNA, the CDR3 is TGTGCCAGCAGCCCCAGCCCAGTAAGCACCTACGAGCAGTACTTC.

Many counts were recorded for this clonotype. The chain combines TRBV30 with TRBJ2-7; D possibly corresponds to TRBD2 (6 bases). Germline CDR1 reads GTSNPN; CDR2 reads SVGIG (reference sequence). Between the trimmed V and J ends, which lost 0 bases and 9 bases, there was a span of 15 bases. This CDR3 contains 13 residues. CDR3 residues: CAWSVGGVRVQYF. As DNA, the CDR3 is TGTGCCTGGAGTGTGGGCGGGGTACGGGTGCAGTACTTC. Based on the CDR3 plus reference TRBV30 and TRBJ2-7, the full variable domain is SQTIHQWPATLVQPVGSPLSLECTVEGTSNPNLYWYRQAAGRGLQLLFYSVGIGQISSEVPQNLSASRPQDRQFILSSKKLLLSDSGFYLCAWSVGGVRVQYFGPGTRLTVT.

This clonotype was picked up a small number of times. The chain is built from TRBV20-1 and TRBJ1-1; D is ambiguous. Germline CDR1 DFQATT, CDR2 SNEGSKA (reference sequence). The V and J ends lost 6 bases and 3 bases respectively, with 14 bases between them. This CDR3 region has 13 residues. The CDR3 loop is CSAIRGDYTEAFF. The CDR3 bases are TGCAGTGCCATACGTGGAGACTACACTGAAGCTTTCTTT.

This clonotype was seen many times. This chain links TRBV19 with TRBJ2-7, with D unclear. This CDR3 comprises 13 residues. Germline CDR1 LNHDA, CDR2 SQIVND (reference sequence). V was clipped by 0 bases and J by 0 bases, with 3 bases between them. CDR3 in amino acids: CASSIEFSYEQYF. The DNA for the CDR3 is TGTGCCAGTAGTATAGAGTTCTCCTACGAGCAGTACTTC.

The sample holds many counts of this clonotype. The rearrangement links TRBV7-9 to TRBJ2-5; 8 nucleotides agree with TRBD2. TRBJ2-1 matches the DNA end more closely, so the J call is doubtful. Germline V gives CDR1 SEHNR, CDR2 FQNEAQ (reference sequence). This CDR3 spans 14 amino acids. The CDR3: CASQWSGGLDEQFF. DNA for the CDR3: TGTGCCAGCCAGTGGTCGGGAGGGTTGGATGAGCAGTTCTTC.

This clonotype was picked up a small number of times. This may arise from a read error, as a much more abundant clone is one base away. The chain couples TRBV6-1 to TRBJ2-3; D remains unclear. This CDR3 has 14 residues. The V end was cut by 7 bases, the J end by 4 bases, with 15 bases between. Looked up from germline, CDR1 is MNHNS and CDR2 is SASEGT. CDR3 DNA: TGTGCCAGCAAAAACACACTAACCCCAGATACGCAGTATTTT. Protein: CASKNTLTPDTQYF.

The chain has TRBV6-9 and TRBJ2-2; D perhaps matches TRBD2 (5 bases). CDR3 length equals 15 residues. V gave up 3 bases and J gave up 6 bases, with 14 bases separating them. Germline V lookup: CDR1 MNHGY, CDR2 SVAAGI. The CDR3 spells CASSYAGLGAGELFF. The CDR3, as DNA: TGTGCCAGCAGTTACGCGGGTCTCGGCGCCGGGGAGCTGTTTTTT.

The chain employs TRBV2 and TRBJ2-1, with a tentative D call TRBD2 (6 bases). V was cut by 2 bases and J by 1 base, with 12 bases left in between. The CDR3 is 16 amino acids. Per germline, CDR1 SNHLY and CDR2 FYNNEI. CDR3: CASSERLVGSYNEQFF. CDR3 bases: TGTGCCAGCAGTGAAAGACTAGTAGGGTCCTACAATGAGCAGTTCTTC.